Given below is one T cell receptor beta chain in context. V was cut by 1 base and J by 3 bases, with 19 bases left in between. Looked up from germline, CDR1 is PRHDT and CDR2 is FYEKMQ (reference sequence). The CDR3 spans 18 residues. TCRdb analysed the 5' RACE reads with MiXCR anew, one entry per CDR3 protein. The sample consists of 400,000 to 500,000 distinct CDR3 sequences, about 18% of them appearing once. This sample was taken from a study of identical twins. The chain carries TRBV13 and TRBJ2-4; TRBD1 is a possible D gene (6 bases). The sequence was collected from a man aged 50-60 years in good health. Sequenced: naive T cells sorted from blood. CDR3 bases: TGTGCCAGCAGCTTAGAGGGCGAGGGGGTACAGGTCAAAAACATTCAGTACTTC. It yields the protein CASSLEGEGVQVKNIQYF.